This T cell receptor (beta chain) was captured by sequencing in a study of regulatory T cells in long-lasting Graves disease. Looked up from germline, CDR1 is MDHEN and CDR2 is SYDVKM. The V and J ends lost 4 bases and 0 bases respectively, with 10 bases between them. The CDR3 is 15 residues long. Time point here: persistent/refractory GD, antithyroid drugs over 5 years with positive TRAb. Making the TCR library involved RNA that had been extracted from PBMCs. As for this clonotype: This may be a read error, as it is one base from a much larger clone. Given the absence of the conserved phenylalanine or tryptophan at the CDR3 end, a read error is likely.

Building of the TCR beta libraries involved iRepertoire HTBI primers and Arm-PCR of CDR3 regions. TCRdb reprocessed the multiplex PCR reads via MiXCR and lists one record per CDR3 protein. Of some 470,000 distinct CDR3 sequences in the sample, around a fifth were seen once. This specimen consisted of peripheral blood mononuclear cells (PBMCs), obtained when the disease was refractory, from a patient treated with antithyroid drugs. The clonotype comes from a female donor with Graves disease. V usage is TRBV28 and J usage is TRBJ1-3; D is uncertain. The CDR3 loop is CASSSSLSSGNTIYS. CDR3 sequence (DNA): TGTGCCAGCAGTTCATCCCTCTCCTCTGGAAACACCATATATTCT.